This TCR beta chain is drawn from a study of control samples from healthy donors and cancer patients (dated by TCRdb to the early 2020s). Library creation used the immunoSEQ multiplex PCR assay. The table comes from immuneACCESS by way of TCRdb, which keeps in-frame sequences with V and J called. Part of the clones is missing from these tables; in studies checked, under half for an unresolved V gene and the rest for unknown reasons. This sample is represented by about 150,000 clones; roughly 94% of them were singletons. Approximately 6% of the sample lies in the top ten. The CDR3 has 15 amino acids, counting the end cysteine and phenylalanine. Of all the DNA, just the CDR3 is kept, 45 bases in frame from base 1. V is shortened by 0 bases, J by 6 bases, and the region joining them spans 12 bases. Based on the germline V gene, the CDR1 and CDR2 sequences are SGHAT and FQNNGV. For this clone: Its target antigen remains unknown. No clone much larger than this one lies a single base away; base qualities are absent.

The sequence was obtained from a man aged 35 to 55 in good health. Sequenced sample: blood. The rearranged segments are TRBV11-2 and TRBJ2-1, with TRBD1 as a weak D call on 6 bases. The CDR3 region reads CASSLDHRDINEQFF. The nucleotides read TGTGCCAGCAGCTTAGATCATCGGGACATCAATGAGCAGTTCTTC. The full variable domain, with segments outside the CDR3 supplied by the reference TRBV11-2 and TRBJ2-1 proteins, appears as EAGVAQSPRYKIIEKRQSVAFWCNPISGHATLYWYQQILGQGPKLLIQFQNNGVVDDSQLPKDRFSAERLKGVDSTLKIQPAKLEDSAVYLCASSLDHRDINEQFFGPGTRLTVL.